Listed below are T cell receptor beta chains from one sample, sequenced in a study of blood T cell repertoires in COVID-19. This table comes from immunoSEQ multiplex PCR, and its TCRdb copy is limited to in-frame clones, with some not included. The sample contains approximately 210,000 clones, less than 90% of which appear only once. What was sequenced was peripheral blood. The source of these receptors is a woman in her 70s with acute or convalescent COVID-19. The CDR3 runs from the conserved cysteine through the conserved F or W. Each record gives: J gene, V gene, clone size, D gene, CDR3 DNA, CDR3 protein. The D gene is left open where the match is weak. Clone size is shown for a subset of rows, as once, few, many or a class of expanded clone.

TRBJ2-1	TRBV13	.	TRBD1	TGTGCCAGCAGCTTTAGTCAGACAGGGTTTAGGGATGAGCAGTTCTTC	CASSFSQTGFRDEQFF
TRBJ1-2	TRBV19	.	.	TGTGCCAGTAGTACCTACTATGGCTACACCTTC	CASSTYYGYTF
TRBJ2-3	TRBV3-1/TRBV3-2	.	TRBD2	TGTGCCAGCAGCTCGAGTCCTGGACGTGCGGGAGGGGGACCCACAGATACGCAGTATTTT	CASSSSPGRAGGGPTDTQYF
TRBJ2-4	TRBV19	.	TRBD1	TGTGCCAGTAGTTCCTTCATGAGGGGGCAGGTGAACATTCAGTACTTC	CASSSFMRGQVNIQYF
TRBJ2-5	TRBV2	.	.	TGTGCCAGCACCAATTCAGAGACCCAGTACTTC	CASTNSETQYF
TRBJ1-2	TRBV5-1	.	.	TGCGCCAGCAGCTCCGCCGGGAAGAGCTATGGCTACACCTTC	CASSSAGKSYGYTF
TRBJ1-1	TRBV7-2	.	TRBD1	TGTGCCAGCAGCTCCGGACAGGGAAGGACTGAAGCTTTCTTT	CASSSGQGRTEAFF
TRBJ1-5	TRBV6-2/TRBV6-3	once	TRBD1	TGTGCCAGCAGTTTGACAGGGAATAGGGCTGGGCAGCCCCAGCATTTT	CASSLTGNRAGQPQHF
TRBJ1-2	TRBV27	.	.	TGTGCCAGCAGTTTATCCCTTTCGCGAGTTACTAACTATGGCTACACCTTC	CASSLSLSRVTNYGYTF
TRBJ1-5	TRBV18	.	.	TGTGCCAGCTCACGGGGGGAAGGCAATCAGCCCCAGCATTTT	CASSRGEGNQPQHF
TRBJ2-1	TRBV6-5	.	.	TGTGCCAGCGGGCGTGTCGGAAACTACAATGAGCAGTTCTTC	CASGRVGNYNEQFF
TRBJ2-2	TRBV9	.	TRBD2	TGTGCCAGCAGCGCTACTAGCGGGAGTTCCGCCGGGGAGCTGTTTTTT	CASSATSGSSAGELFF